This paragraph reports one TCR beta chain. With 7 bases removed from V and 4 bases from J, the gap between germline ends came to 22 bases. Germline CDR1 MNHNS, CDR2 SASEGT. The CDR3 sequence is 16 residues long. Time point noted: sample taken at primary tumor resection. Sequencing of whole RNA from tumor, nontumor lung or frozen PBMC involved no sorting. These data originate in a study of spatial heterogeneity in lung cancer. TCRdb ran MiXCR on the 5' RACE reads and lists one entry per CDR3 protein. This table has roughly 48,000 distinct CDR3 sequences, approximately 5% appearing once. Specimen: PBMCs, collected at surgery. This TCR was recovered from a male donor with early-stage non-small cell lung cancer. The chain links TRBV6-1 to TRBJ1-1; tentatively, D is TRBD1 (5 bases). Here the CDR3 DNA reads TGTGCCAGCACCCCCGCGCTCCTGCAGGGAGGCACTGAAGCTTTCTTT. Translation: CASTPALLQGGTEAFF.